The present TCR beta chain was sequenced within a study of regulatory T cells in long-lasting Graves disease. The CDR3 length is 17 residues. Germline V gene data show CDR1 as SGHRS and CDR2 as YFSETQ. V was clipped by 5 bases and J by 4 bases; unmatched bases: 9. Sequencing libraries for TCR beta were prepared with iRepertoire HTBI primers and Arm-PCR of CDR3 regions. MiXCR, run by TCRdb on the multiplex PCR reads, gives a single entry per CDR3 protein. Of 200,000 to 250,000 distinct CDR3 sequences listed, about 17% are singletons. Time point defined: newly diagnosed GD, antithyroid drugs for less than 3 months. RNA extracted from PBMCs served as the sequencing template. The authors drew 8.5 to 9 milliliters of peripheral blood into EDTA tubes.

This clonotype originated in a female donor with Graves disease. Material: peripheral blood mononuclear cells (PBMCs), obtained at new diagnosis, from a patient treated with antithyroid drugs. The V and J genes are TRBV5-1 and TRBJ2-7; TRBD2 agrees at 16 bases. The CDR3 DNA is TGCGCCAGCAGGGTCGGGACTAGCGGGAGGGCCGGGTACGAGCAGTACTTC. Translation: CASRVGTSGRAGYEQYF.